These 31 T cell receptor beta chains share one sample of origin, sequenced in a study of blood T cells in healthy people across ages. PCR was performed a second time for roughly 6 to 12 cycles using a sample-barcoded 5' primer and a J-beta primer mix. TCRdb independently ran MiXCR on the 5' RACE reads; one entry per CDR3 protein. The data show about 1,500,000 distinct CDR3 sequences, roughly 30% seen once. The sample consisted of blood. The receptor set was obtained from a woman aged 25 to 45 in good health.

V gene TRBV7-9 combines with J gene TRBJ2-1; D may be TRBD1 (6 bases). This CDR3 has 13 residues. Germline V gene lookup returns CDR1 SEHNR and CDR2 FQNEAQ (reference sequence). V gave up 4 bases and J gave up 8 bases, with 12 bases separating them. CDR3 residues: CASSWGPGDEQFF. CDR3 nucleotide sequence: TGTGCCAGCAGCTGGGGCCCAGGGGATGAGCAGTTCTTC.

The gene calls are TRBV28 and TRBJ2-2; D ambiguous. There are 14 residues in the CDR3. Germline CDR1 reads MDHEN; CDR2 reads SYDVKM. V was clipped by 6 bases and J by 2 bases, with 10 bases between them. CDR3 sequence (DNA): TGTGCCAGCAGAATAAGCGTTAACACCGGGGAGCTGTTTTTT. This translates into CASRISVNTGELFF. Full variable domain (missing parts from reference TRBV28 and TRBJ2-2): DVKVTQSSRYLVKRTGEKVFLECVQDMDHENMFWYRQDPGLGLRLIYFSYDVKMKEKGDIPEGYSVSREKKERFSLILESASTNQTSMYLCASRISVNTGELFFGEGSRLTVL.

This clonotype was recorded once. This chain uses TRBV20-1 with TRBJ1-6, with D uncertain. The germline gives CDR1 DFQATT, CDR2 SNEGSKA (reference sequence). Trimming removed 6 bases at V and 3 bases at J, with 9 bases between. The length of the CDR3 is 13 residues. The CDR3 reads CSATADYNSPLHF. In DNA, the CDR3 is TGCAGTGCCACGGCAGACTATAATTCACCCCTCCACTTT.

The sample holds a few counts of this clonotype. The chain is built from TRBV18 and TRBJ2-3, with 8 bases identical to TRBD1. The length of the CDR3 is 15 residues. V was clipped by 4 bases and J by 1 base; unmatched bases: 4. The V gene's germline CDR1 is KGHSH and CDR2 LQKENI. The chain's CDR3 is CASSRDRGRTDTQYF. CDR3 in DNA: TGTGCCAGCTCACGAGACAGGGGACGCACAGATACGCAGTATTTT.

This clonotype has at least ten counts. This rearrangement joins TRBV5-1 to TRBJ2-7; 9 bases align to TRBD1. CDR1 is SGHRS, CDR2 YFSETQ, per germline. The V and J ends lost 0 bases and 7 bases, in that order; junction bases with no gene match: 2. The CDR3 is made up of 13 amino acids. The CDR3 region has the DNA TGCGCCAGCAGCTTGGAAGGGACAGGGGAGCAGTACTTC. It encodes CASSLEGTGEQYF.

This chain links TRBV7-2 with TRBJ1-2, with a possible D match to TRBD1 (6 bases). The CDR3 length is 16 residues. V gave up 1 base and J gave up 0 bases, with 12 bases separating them. Germline CDR1 reads SGHTA; CDR2 reads FQGNSA. CDR3 protein: CASSLVGRDTNYGYTF. CDR3 in DNA: TGTGCCAGCAGCTTAGTCGGACGGGACACTAACTATGGCTACACCTTC.

To note about this clonotype: This may stem from a read error, because a much larger clone lies one nucleotide away. The V gene is TRBV5-1, the J gene TRBJ2-1, with TRBD1 matching 7 bases. Germline V gene sequence: CDR1 SGHRS, CDR2 YFSETQ. The CDR3 totals 14 residues. Germline trimming cut 0 bases from V and 7 bases from J; bases unmatched to any gene: 4. CDR3 region: CASSLGQGMNEQFF. CDR3 DNA: TGCGCCAGCAGCTTGGGACAGGGAATGAATGAGCAGTTCTTC.

This clonotype was observed a handful of times. V gene TRBV12-3 or TRBV12-4 combines with J gene TRBJ1-1; D not certain. Deletions cut 3 bases from V and 4 bases from J, with 9 bases between. CDR3 length: 13 amino acids. The CDR3 loop reads CASSLVASTEAFF. In nucleotides, the CDR3 is TGTGCCAGCAGTTTGGTGGCGAGCACTGAAGCTTTCTTT.

The chain joins TRBV18 to TRBJ1-1; no firm D call. The length of the CDR3 is 16 residues. Germline CDR1 KGHSH, CDR2 LQKENI. The V gene lost 6 bases and the J gene lost 1 base, with 18 bases spanning the gap. The CDR3 coding sequence is TGTGCCAGCTCGCGGACTGAAAGTCCAACGAACACTGAAGCTTTCTTT. Translation gives CASSRTESPTNTEAFF.

This clonotype was seen many times. The chain links TRBV9 to TRBJ2-3, with 9 bases matching TRBD2. The germline CDR1 and CDR2 sequences are SGDLS and YYNGEE. J gave up 0 bases and V 4 bases, and 9 bases lay outside the gene matches. The CDR3 has 17 residues. The CDR3 protein is CASSKYVAGDSTDTQYF. In DNA form, the CDR3 reads TGTGCCAGCAGCAAGTACGTAGCGGGGGATAGCACAGATACGCAGTATTTT.

This clonotype showed up just a few times. V usage is TRBV5-1 and J usage is TRBJ1-6, with 7 positions matching TRBD1. V was clipped by 2 bases and J by 7 bases; unmatched bases: 6. Germline-derived CDR1 and CDR2 are SGHRS and YFSETQ. CDR3 length equals 15 residues. The CDR3 region is CASSLLPGQNSPLHF. The DNA for the CDR3 is TGCGCCAGCAGCTTACTTCCGGGACAGAATTCACCCCTCCACTTT. Filled out from reference TRBV5-1 and TRBJ1-6, the complete variable domain reads KAGVTQTPRYLIKTRGQQVTLSCSPISGHRSVSWYQQTPGQGLQFLFEYFSETQRNKGNFPGRFSGRQFSNSRSEMNVSTLELGDSALYLCASSLLPGQNSPLHFGNGTRLTVT.

This chain joins TRBV27 and TRBJ1-2; 9 nucleotides align to TRBD1. J was trimmed by 6 bases and V by 6 bases; bases with no gene match: 11. Germline CDR1 MNHEY, CDR2 SMNVEV (reference sequence). The CDR3 consists of 15 residues. The CDR3 sequence: CASSHPRTGVNGYTF. The DNA of the CDR3 is TGTGCCAGCAGCCACCCTAGGACAGGGGTCAATGGCTACACCTTC.

The V and J genes are TRBV20-1 and TRBJ2-1; D is perhaps TRBD2 (5 bases). The germline CDR1 and CDR2 sequences are DFQATT and SNEGSKA (reference sequence). CDR3 length: 17 amino acids. V was trimmed by 1 base and J by 0 bases, leaving 16 bases between them. CDR3 loop: CSARVRSGRSSYNEQFF. CDR3 DNA: TGCAGTGCTAGAGTCCGAAGCGGAAGAAGCTCCTACAATGAGCAGTTCTTC.

This clonotype has only a few counts. This chain links TRBV28 with TRBJ1-1; possibly TRBD1 for D (6 bases). Germline assignment: CDR1 MDHEN and CDR2 SYDVKM. The CDR3 runs to 16 residues. The V and J ends lost 4 bases and 3 bases respectively, with 18 bases between them. The CDR3 nucleotides are TGTGCCAGCAGTTCCACGGCAGGGGACGGGCACACTGAAGCTTTCTTT. It codes for CASSSTAGDGHTEAFF. Complete variable domain (other parts from reference TRBV28 and TRBJ1-1): DVKVTQSSRYLVKRTGEKVFLECVQDMDHENMFWYRQDPGLGLRLIYFSYDVKMKEKGDIPEGYSVSREKKERFSLILESASTNQTSMYLCASSSTAGDGHTEAFFGQGTRLTVV.

The chain uses TRBV29-1 and TRBJ2-5; 10 bases map to TRBD1. The CDR3 totals 14 residues. The J segment lost 3 bases and the V segment lost 7 bases, leaving 8 bases of the junction unmatched. Per germline, CDR1 SQVTM and CDR2 ANQGSEA. CDR3: CSGIRQGAEETQYF. CDR3 DNA: TGCAGCGGGATTCGACAGGGGGCCGAAGAGACCCAGTACTTC.

This clonotype was observed many times. This chain uses TRBV12-3 or TRBV12-4 with TRBJ2-5, with D hard to call. Trimming cost V 6 bases and J 5 bases, with 16 bases left between them. The CDR3 consists of 14 residues. CDR3 DNA: TGTGCCAGCAGCGCCTCTGGCTCGTCGGAGACCCAGTACTTC. Translated, it gives CASSASGSSETQYF.

This clonotype was counted ten times or more. The chain employs TRBV20-1 and TRBJ2-4; D unclear. The ends were cut back, 3 bases at V and 2 bases at J, with 8 bases in the middle. Germline V gene sequence: CDR1 DFQATT, CDR2 SNEGSKA (reference sequence). This CDR3 spans 13 amino acids. The CDR3 sequence: CSASDGPKNIQYF. In nucleotides, the CDR3 is TGCAGTGCTAGCGACGGGCCCAAAAACATTCAGTACTTC.

This chain joins TRBV29-1 and TRBJ1-2; 7 bases agree with TRBD1. Germline-derived CDR1 and CDR2 are SQVTM and ANQGSEA. The trim removed 4 bases at V and 2 bases at J, leaving 10 bases unmatched. CDR3 length: 15 residues. CDR3 sequence (DNA): TGCAGCGTTGGTGGAGGGGACAGTGGAAACTATGGCTACACCTTC. It translates to CSVGGGDSGNYGYTF.

V and J are TRBV20-1 and TRBJ1-4; no definite D call. Trimming removed 3 bases from V and 0 bases from J, with 14 bases in between. CDR3 length: 16 amino acids. Germline CDR1 and CDR2: DFQATT and SNEGSKA (reference sequence). This CDR3 is CSARAVRGATNEKLFF. In DNA, the CDR3 is TGCAGTGCTAGGGCCGTGAGAGGAGCAACTAATGAAAAACTGTTTTTT.

The gene calls are TRBV30 and TRBJ1-6; TRBD1 matches 7 bases. The length of the CDR3 is 16 residues. CDR1 and CDR2 from the germline V gene are GTSNPN and SVGIG (reference sequence). J was trimmed by 1 base and V by 3 bases; bases with no gene match: 6. The DNA of the CDR3 is TGTGCCTGGAGCCGGGAGGGGGCGTCCTATAATTCACCCCTCCACTTT. Translating gives CAWSREGASYNSPLHF.

The CDR3 nucleotides are TGTGCCAGCAGTAAGCGGGACCCCTACGAGCAGTACTTC. Protein sequence: CASSKRDPYEQYF. V usage is TRBV2 and J usage is TRBJ2-7; 7 nucleotides align to TRBD2. The CDR3 runs 13 residues. V trimming: 5 bases; J trimming: 2 bases; junction bases outside the gene matches: 3. Germline values: CDR1 SNHLY, CDR2 FYNNEI.

The chain uses TRBV6-6 and TRBJ2-5, with a tentative D call TRBD1 (5 bases). Germline V gene lookup returns CDR1 MNHNY and CDR2 SVGAGI (reference sequence). Trimming pared 10 bases from V and 1 base from J, leaving 13 bases between. This CDR3 region has 13 residues. In DNA form, the CDR3 reads TGTGCCACTAGGTCAGGGCCCCAAGAGACCCAGTACTTC. This sequence encodes CATRSGPQETQYF.

The V gene is TRBV11-2, the J gene TRBJ2-7, with TRBD1 matching 8 bases. CDR3 size: 14 residues. V lost 2 bases and J lost 3; bases outside the gene matches: 3. The germline V gene encodes CDR1 SGHAT and CDR2 FQNNGV. This CDR3 is CASSLKTGGYEQYF. The DNA for the CDR3 is TGTGCCAGCAGCTTAAAAACAGGGGGCTACGAGCAGTACTTC. Based on the CDR3 plus reference TRBV11-2 and TRBJ2-7, the full variable domain is EAGVAQSPRYKIIEKRQSVAFWCNPISGHATLYWYQQILGQGPKLLIQFQNNGVVDDSQLPKDRFSAERLKGVDSTLKIQPAKLEDSAVYLCASSLKTGGYEQYFGPGTRLTVT.

This clonotype was seen a few times. The genes are TRBV5-5 and TRBJ2-7; perhaps TRBD2 as D (6 bases). Germline CDR1 is SGHKS and CDR2 is YYEKEE (reference sequence). Trimming left V 6 bases short and J 3 bases short, with 13 bases between. The CDR3 covers 13 residues. The CDR3 sequence: CASISMGGYEQYF. CDR3 nucleotide sequence: TGTGCCAGCATATCCATGGGGGGCTACGAGCAGTACTTC. Supplemented by reference TRBV5-5 and TRBJ2-7, the full variable domain reads DAGVTQSPTHLIKTRGQQVTLRCSPISGHKSVSWYQQVLGQGPQFIFQYYEKEERGRGNFPDRFSARQFPNYSSELNVNALLLGDSALYLCASISMGGYEQYFGPGTRLTVT.

The chain joins TRBV7-2 to TRBJ2-1; D tentatively reads TRBD1 or TRBD2 (5 bases each). CDR3 length equals 17 residues. With 5 bases removed from V and 5 bases from J, the gap between germline ends came to 22 bases. The V gene's germline CDR1 is SGHTA and CDR2 FQGNSA. Here the CDR3 DNA reads TGTGCCAGCAGCCCACGCCCAGGGCGGCAGCGGAACAATGAGCAGTTCTTC. Its protein is CASSPRPGRQRNNEQFF.

This clonotype has just one count. The V gene is TRBV6-6, the J gene TRBJ1-2; possibly TRBD1 for D (6 bases). This CDR3 comprises 15 residues. Germline CDR1 is MNHNY and CDR2 is SVGAGI (reference sequence). Trimming removed 0 bases from V and 2 bases from J, with 10 bases in between. CDR3 in amino acids: CASSYSGGRNYGYTF. The CDR3 DNA is TGTGCCAGCAGTTACTCAGGGGGACGGAACTATGGCTACACCTTC.

The chain uses TRBV7-2 and TRBJ2-5; possibly TRBD1 for D (6 bases). V lost 1 base and J lost 1, with 13 bases in between. CDR3 length: 16 residues. CDR1 and CDR2 (germline): SGHTA, FQGNSA. DNA of the CDR3: TGTGCCAGCAGCTTAGTGGCAGGGGCCCTCCAAGAGACCCAGTACTTC. This sequence encodes CASSLVAGALQETQYF.

As concerns this clonotype: A read error is possible here, since a much larger clone lies one base away. V is TRBV6-5 and J is TRBJ2-5; no firm D call. The J call may be faulty, since TRBJ2-7 better matches the DNA end. CDR1 is MNHEY, CDR2 SVGAGI, per germline. The CDR3 runs to 11 residues. Written as DNA, the CDR3 is TGTGCCGGCAGTTACAGAAGCGAGCAGTACTTC. It encodes CAGSYRSEQYF.

The V call is TRBV29-1, the J call TRBJ2-2, with TRBD1 identical over 9 bases. Per germline, CDR1 SQVTM and CDR2 ANQGSEA. Trimming took 4 bases from V and 4 from J; bases not matched to a gene: 7. The CDR3 has 15 amino acids. DNA of the CDR3: TGCAGCGTTGCCAAGACAGGGGGGAGCACCGGGGAGCTGTTTTTT. Its protein product is CSVAKTGGSTGELFF.

In its sample, this clonotype was seen a few times. The J gene is TRBJ2-7, the V gene TRBV30, with D possibly TRBD2 on 5 matching bases. The V end lost 5 bases, the J end lost 0 bases, and 14 bases lay between the germline ends. The CDR3 sequence is 14 residues long. Germline values: CDR1 GTSNPN, CDR2 SVGIG (reference sequence). Here the CDR3 reads CAWGRGGYSYEQYF. In DNA, the CDR3 is TGTGCCTGGGGTCGGGGTGGATACTCCTACGAGCAGTACTTC. The full variable domain, with the rest looked up from reference TRBV30 and TRBJ2-7, is SQTIHQWPATLVQPVGSPLSLECTVEGTSNPNLYWYRQAAGRGLQLLFYSVGIGQISSEVPQNLSASRPQDRQFILSSKKLLLSDSGFYLCAWGRGGYSYEQYFGPGTRLTVT.

On this clonotype: A read error is possible here, since a much larger clone lies one base away. This CDR3 is CGSSLGPDLNIQYF. The CDR3 nucleotides are TGTGGCAGCAGTTTGGGTCCAGACTTAAACATTCAGTACTTC. The J gene is TRBJ2-4, the V gene TRBV12-3 or TRBV12-4; no definite D call. The length of the CDR3 is 14 residues.